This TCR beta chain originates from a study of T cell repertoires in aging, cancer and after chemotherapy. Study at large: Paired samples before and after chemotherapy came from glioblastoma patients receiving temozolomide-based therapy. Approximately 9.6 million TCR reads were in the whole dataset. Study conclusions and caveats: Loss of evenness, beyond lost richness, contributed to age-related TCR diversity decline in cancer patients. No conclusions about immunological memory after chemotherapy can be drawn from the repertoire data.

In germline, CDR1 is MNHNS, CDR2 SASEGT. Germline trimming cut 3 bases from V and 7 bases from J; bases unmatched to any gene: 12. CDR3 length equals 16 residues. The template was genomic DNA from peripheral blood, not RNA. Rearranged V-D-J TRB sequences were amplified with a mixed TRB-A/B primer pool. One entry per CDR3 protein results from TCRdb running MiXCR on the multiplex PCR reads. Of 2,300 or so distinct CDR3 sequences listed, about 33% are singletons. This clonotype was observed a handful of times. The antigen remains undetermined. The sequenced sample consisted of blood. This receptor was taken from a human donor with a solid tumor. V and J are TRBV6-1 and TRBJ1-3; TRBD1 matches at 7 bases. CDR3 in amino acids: CASSEIDRDIRNTIYF. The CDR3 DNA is TGTGCCAGCAGTGAGATCGACAGGGACATCAGGAACACCATATATTTT.